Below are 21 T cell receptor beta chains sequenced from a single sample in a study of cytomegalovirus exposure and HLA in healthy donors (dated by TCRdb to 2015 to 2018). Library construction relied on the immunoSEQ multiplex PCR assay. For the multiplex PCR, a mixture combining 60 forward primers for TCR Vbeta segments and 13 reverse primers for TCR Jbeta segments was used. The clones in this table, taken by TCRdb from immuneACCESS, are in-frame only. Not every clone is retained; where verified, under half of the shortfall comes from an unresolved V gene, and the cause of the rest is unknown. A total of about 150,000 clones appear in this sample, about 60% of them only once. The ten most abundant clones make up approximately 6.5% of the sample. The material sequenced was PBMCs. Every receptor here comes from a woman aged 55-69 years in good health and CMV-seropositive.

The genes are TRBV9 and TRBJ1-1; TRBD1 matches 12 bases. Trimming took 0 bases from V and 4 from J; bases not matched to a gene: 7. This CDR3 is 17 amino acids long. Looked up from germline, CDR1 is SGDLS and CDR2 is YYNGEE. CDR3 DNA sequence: TGTGCCAGCAGCGTAGGGGGGGACAGGGGGCAGGTCACTGAAGCTTTCTTT. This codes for CASSVGGDRGQVTEAFF.

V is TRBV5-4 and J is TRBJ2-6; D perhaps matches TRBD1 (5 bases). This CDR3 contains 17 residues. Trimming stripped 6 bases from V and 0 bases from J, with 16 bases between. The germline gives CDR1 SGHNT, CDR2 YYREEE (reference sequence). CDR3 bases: TGTGCCAGCAATCCCACGACAGAGAGCTCTGGGGCCAACGTCCTGACTTTC. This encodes CASNPTTESSGANVLTF.

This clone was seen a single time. CDR3 sequence (DNA): TGTGCCAGCAGCGACAACCTCGGACAGGGGGCGCGCACTGAAGCTTTCTTT. It specifies CASSDNLGQGARTEAFF. The rearrangement uses TRBV25-1 and TRBJ1-1; 11 nucleotides agree with TRBD1. The germline CDR1 and CDR2 sequences are MGHDK and SYGVNS. Unmatched junction bases numbered 13, after V lost 6 bases and J lost 4 bases. The CDR3 totals 17 residues.

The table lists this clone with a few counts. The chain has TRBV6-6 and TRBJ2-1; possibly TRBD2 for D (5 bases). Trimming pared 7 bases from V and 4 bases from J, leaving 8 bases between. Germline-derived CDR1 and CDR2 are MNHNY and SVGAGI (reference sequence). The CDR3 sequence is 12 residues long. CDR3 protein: CASMERYNEQFF. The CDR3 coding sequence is TGTGCCAGCATGGAGCGGTACAATGAGCAGTTCTTC.

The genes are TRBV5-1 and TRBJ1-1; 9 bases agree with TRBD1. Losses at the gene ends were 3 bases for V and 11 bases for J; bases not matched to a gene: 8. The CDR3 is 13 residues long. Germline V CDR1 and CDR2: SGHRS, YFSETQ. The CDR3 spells CASSYGQGSRAFF. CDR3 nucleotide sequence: TGCGCCAGCAGCTACGGACAGGGGTCTCGGGCTTTCTTT.

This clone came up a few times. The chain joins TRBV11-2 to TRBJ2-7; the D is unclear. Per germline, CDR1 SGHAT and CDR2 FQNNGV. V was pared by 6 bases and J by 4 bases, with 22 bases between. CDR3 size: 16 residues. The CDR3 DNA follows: TGTGCCAGCAGTCCTATTGCGCGAGAGGCCGGGTACGAGCAGTACTTC. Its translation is CASSPIAREAGYEQYF. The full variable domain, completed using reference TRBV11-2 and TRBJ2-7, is EAGVAQSPRYKIIEKRQSVAFWCNPISGHATLYWYQQILGQGPKLLIQFQNNGVVDDSQLPKDRFSAERLKGVDSTLKIQPAKLEDSAVYLCASSPIAREAGYEQYFGPGTRLTVT.

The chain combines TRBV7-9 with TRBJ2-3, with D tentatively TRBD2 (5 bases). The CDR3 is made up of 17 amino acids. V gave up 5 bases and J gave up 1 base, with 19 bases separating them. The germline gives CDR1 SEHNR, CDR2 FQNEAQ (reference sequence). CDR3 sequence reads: CASSPPRSLLGTDTQYF. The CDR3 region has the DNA TGTGCCAGCAGCCCGCCTAGGTCACTACTAGGCACAGATACGCAGTATTTT.

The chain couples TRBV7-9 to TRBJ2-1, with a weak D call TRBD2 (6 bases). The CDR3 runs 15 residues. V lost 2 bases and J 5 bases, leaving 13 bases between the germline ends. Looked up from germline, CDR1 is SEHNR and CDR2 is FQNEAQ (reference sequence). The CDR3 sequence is CASSLMASEDNEQFF. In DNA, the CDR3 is TGTGCCAGCAGCTTAATGGCTAGCGAAGACAATGAGCAGTTCTTC.

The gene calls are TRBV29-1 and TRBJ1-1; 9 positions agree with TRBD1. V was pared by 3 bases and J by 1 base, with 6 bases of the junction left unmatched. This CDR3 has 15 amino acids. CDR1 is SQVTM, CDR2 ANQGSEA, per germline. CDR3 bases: TGCAGCGTTGAGGGGACAGGGTGGGGGAACACTGAAGCTTTCTTT. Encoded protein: CSVEGTGWGNTEAFF.

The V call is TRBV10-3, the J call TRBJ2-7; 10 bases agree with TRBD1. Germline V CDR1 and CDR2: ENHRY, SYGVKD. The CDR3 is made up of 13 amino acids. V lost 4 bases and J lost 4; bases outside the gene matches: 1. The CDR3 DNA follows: TGTGCCATCAGTGTGGACAGGGGGTACGAGCAGTACTTC. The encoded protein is CAISVDRGYEQYF.

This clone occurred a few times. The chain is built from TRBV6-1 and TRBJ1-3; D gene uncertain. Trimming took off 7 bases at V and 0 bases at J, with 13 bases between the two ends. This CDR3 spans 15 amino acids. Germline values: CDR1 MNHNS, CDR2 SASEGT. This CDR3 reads CASITGLLSGNTIYF. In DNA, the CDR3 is TGTGCCAGCATTACGGGTCTGCTCTCTGGAAACACCATATATTTT.

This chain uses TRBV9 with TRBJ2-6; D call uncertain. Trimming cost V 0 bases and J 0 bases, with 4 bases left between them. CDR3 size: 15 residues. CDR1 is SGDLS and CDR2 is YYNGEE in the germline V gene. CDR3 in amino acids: CASSVAGSGANVLTF. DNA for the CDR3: TGTGCCAGCAGCGTAGCGGGCTCTGGGGCCAACGTCCTGACTTTC. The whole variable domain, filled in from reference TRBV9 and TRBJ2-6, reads DSGVTQTPKHLITATGQRVTLRCSPRSGDLSVYWYQQSLDQGLQFLIQYYNGEERAKGNILERFSAQQFPDLHSELNLSSLELGDSALYFCASSVAGSGANVLTFGAGSRLTVL.

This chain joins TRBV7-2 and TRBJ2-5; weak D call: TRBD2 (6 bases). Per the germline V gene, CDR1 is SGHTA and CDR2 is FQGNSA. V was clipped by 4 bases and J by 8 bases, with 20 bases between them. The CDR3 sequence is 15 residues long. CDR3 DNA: TGTGCCAGCAGCTATGCCGGGACCCTGGAGGGCACCCAGTACTTC. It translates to CASSYAGTLEGTQYF.

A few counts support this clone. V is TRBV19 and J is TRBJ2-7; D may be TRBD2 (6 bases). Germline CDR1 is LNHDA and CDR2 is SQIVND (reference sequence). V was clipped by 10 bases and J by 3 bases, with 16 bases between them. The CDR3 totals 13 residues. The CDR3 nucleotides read TGTGCCACCGAAAGTCGGACTAACTACGAGCAGTACTTC. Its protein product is CATESRTNYEQYF.

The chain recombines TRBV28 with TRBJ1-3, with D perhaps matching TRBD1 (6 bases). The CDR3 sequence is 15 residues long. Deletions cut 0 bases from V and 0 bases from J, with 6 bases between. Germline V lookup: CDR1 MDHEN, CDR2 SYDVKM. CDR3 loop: CASSLWTGSGNTIYF. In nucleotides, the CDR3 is TGTGCCAGCAGTTTATGGACAGGCTCTGGAAACACCATATATTTT.

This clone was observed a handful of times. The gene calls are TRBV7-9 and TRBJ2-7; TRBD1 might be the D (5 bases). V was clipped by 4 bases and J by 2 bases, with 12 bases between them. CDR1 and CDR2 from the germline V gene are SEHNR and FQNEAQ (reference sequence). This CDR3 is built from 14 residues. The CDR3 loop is CASSSLTVTYEQYF. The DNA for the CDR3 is TGTGCCAGCAGCTCCCTGACAGTCACCTACGAGCAGTACTTC.

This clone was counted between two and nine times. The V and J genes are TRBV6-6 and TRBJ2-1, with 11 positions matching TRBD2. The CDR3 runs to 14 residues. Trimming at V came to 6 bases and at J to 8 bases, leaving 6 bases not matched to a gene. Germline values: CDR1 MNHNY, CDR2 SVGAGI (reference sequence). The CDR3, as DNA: TGTGCCAGCAGCTTCACTAGCGGGAGTGATGAGCAGTTCTTC. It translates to CASSFTSGSDEQFF.

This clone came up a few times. As DNA, the CDR3 is TGTGCCAGTGCTCGAGCGGGATCGTCCGGGGAGCTGTTTTTT. Protein: CASARAGSSGELFF. The gene calls are TRBV19 and TRBJ2-2; 7 nucleotides align to TRBD2. Germline trimming cut 8 bases from V and 6 bases from J; bases unmatched to any gene: 9. CDR3 length equals 14 residues. Germline CDR1 reads LNHDA; CDR2 reads SQIVND (reference sequence).

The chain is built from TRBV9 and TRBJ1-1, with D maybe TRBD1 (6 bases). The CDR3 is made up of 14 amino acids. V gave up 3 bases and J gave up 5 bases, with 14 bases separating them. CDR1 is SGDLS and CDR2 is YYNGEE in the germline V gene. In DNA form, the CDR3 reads TGTGCCAGCAGCGACATCGGGGGGGCGACTGAAGCTTTCTTT. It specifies CASSDIGGATEAFF.

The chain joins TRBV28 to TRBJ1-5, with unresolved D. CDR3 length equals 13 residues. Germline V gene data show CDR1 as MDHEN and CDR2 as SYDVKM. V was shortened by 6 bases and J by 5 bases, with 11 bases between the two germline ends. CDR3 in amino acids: CASRLNGDQPQHF. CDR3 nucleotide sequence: TGTGCCAGCAGATTGAACGGTGATCAGCCCCAGCATTTT.

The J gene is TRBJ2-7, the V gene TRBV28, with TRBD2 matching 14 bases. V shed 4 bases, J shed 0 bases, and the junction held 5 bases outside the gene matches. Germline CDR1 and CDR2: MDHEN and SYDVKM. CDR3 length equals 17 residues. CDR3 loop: CASSSRTSGRSSYEQYF. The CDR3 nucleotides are TGTGCCAGCAGTTCCAGGACTAGCGGGAGGAGCTCCTACGAGCAGTACTTC.